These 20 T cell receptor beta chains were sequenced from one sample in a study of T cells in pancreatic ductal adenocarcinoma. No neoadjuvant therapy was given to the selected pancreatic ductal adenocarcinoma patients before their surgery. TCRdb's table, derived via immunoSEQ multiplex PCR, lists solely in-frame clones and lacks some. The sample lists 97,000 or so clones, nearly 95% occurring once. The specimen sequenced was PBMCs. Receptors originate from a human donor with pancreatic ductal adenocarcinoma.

In DNA, the CDR3 is TGTGCCAGCAGCTTAGAAATCAGTAGCGTGCCTTACGAGCAGTACTTC. Protein sequence: CASSLEISSVPYEQYF. The chain is built from TRBV7-6 and TRBJ2-7; the D gene is possibly TRBD2 (5 bases). The ends were cut back, 1 base at V and 4 bases at J, with 17 bases in the middle. Germline-derived CDR1 and CDR2 are SGHVS and FNYEAQ. CDR3 size: 16 residues.

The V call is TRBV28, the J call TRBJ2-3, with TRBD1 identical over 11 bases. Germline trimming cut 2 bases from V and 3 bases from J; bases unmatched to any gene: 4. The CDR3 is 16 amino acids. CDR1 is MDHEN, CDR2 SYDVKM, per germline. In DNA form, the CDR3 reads TGTGCCAGCAGTTTAGAGGACAGGGGGCTGACAGATACGCAGTATTTT. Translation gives CASSLEDRGLTDTQYF.

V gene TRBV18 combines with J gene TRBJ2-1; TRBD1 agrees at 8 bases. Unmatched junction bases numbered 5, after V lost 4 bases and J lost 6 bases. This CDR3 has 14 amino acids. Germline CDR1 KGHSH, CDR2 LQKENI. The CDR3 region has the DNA TGTGCCAGCTCACTCGGACAGGGAGGCAATGAGCAGTTCTTC. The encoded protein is CASSLGQGGNEQFF.

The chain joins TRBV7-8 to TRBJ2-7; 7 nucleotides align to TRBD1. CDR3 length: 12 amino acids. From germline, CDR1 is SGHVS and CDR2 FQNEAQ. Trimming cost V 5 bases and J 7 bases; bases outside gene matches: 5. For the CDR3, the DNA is TGTGCCAGCAGCCCCACAGGGGTTGAGCAGTACTTC. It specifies CASSPTGVEQYF.

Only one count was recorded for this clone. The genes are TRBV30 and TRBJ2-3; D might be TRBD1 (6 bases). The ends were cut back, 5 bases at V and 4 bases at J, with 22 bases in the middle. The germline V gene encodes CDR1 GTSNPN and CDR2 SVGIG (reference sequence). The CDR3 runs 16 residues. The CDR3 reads CAWSTGIEGGADTQYF. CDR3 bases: TGTGCCTGGTCCACAGGGATCGAGGGTGGCGCAGATACGCAGTATTTT.

The chain's CDR3 is CASSLSGTSGANVLTF. As DNA, the CDR3 is TGTGCCAGCAGTTTATCTGGGACATCGGGGGCCAACGTCCTGACTTTC. The chain employs TRBV27 and TRBJ2-6; possibly TRBD1 for D (6 bases). V was pared by 0 bases and J by 4 bases, with 10 bases between. The CDR3 covers 16 residues. Germline assignment: CDR1 MNHEY and CDR2 SMNVEV (reference sequence).

The CDR3 DNA follows: TGTGCCAGCAGCTTAGATCGGCGGAGAGCCCTCCACTTT. Translated: CASSLDRRRALHF. The chain is built from TRBV11-1 and TRBJ1-6; D gene ambiguous. Germline assignment: CDR1 SGHAT and CDR2 FQDESV (reference sequence). V dropped 1 base and J dropped 14 bases, with 12 bases sitting between them. The CDR3 covers 13 residues.

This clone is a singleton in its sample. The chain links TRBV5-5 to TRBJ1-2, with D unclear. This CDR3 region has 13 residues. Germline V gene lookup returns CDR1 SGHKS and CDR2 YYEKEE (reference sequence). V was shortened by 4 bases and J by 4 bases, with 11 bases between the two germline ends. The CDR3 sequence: CASSRELTYGYTF. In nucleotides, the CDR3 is TGTGCCAGCAGCCGGGAGCTAACCTATGGCTACACCTTC.

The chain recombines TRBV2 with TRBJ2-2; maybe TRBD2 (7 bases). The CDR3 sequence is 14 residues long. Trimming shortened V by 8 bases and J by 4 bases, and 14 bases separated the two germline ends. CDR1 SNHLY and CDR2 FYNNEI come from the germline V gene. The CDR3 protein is CASQEGGVTGELFF. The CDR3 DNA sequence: TGTGCCAGCCAAGAAGGGGGGGTCACCGGGGAGCTGTTTTTT.

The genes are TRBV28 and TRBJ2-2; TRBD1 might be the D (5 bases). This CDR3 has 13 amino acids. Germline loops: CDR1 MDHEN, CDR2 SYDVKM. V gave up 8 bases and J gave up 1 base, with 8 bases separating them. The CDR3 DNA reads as TGTGCCAGCGGACACGTGAACACCGGGGAGCTGTTTTTT. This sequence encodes CASGHVNTGELFF.

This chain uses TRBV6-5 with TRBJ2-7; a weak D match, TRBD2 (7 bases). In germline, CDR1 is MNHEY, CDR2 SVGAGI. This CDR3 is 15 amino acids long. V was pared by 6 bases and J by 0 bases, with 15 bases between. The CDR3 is CASRPRGGASYEQYF. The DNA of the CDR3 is TGTGCCAGCAGGCCACGAGGGGGGGCCTCCTACGAGCAGTACTTC.

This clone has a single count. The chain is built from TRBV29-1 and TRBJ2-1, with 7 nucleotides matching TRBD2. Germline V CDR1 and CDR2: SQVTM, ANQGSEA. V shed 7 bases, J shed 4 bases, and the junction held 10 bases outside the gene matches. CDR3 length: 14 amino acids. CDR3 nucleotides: TGCAGCGGGGGGATGGCGGGGGTATACAATGAGCAGTTCTTC. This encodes CSGGMAGVYNEQFF.

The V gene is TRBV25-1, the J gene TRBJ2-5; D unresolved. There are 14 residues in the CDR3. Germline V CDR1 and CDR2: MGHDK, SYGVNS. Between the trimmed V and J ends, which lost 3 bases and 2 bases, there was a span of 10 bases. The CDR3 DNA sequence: TGTGCCAGCAGTGAGTATCACAGACAAGAGACCCAGTACTTC. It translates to CASSEYHRQETQYF.

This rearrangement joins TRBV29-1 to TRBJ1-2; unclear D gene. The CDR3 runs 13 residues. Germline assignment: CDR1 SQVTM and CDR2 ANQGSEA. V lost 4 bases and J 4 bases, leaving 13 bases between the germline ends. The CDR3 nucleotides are TGCAGCGTTGCCCTTACTGGGAGCTATGGCTACACCTTC. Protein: CSVALTGSYGYTF.

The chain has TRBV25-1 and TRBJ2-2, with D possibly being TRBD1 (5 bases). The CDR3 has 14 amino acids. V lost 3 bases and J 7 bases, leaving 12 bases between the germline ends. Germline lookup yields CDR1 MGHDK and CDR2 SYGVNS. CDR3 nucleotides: TGTGCCAGCAGTGATGGTGGGGCGTACGGGGAGCTGTTTTTT. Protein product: CASSDGGAYGELFF.

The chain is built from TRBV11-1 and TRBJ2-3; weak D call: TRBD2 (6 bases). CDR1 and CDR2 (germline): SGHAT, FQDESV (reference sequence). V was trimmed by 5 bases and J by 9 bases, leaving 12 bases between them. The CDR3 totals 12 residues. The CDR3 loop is CASSPRAGTQYF. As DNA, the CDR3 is TGTGCCAGCAGCCCCAGGGCGGGGACGCAGTATTTT.

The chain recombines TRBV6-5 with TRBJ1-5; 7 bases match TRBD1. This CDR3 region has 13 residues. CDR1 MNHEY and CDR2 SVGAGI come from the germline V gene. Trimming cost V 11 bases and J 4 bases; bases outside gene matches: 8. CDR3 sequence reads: CASRRDRNQPQHF. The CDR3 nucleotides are TGTGCCTCTAGGAGGGACAGAAATCAGCCCCAGCATTTT.

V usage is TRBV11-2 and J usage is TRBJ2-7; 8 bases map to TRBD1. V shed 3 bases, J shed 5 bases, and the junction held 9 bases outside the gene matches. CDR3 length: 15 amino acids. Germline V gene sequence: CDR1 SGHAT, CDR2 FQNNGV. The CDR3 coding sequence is TGTGCCAGCAGCTTCGGACAGGGCGTTGGTCACGAGCAGTACTTC. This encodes CASSFGQGVGHEQYF.

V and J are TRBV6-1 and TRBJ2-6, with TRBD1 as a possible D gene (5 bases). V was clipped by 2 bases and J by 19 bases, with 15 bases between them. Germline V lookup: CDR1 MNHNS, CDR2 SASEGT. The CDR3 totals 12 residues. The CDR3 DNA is TGTGCCAGCAGTGAAACGCGCTGGGGCAGTACTTTC. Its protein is CASSETRWGSTF.

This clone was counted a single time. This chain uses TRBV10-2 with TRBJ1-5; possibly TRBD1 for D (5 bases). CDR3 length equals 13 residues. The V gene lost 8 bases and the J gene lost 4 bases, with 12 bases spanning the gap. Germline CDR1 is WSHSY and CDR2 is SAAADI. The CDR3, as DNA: TGCGCCAGCGGGGGGGAGTTTAATCAGCCCCAGCATTTT. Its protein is CASGGEFNQPQHF.